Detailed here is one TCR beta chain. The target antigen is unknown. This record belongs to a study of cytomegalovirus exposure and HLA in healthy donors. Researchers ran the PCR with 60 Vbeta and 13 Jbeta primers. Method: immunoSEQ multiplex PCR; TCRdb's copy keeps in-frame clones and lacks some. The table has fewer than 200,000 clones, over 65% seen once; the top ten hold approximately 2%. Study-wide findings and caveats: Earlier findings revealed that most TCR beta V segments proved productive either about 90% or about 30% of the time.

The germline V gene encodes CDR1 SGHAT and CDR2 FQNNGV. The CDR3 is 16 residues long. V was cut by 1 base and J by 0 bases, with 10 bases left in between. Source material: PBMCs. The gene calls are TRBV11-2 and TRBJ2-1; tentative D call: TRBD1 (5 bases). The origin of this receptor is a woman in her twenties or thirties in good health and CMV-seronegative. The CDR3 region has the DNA TGTGCCAGCAGCTTAGTTTCAGGGTACTCCTACAATGAGCAGTTCTTC. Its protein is CASSLVSGYSYNEQFF.